The 25 T cell receptor beta chains in this list originate from one sample, sequenced in a study of CXCR3-negative and CXCR3-positive naive CD8 T cells. Findings and limits, study-wide: Compared with CXCR3-negative naive cells, CXCR3-positive naive cells showed more hydrophobic TRB CDR3s.

UMI labels and 5' RACE were used to prepare the TRB cDNA libraries. Following a re-call of the 5' RACE reads, TCRdb has one entry per CDR3 protein and lacks DNA. Across about 150,000 distinct CDR3 sequences, the top ten clones capture approximately 0.46% of the sample. These TCRs' antigens remain unknown. Sequenced: naive CXCR3+ CD8+ T cells from blood. This sample's subset: CD45RO-CCR7+CD27+CD95- naive CD8+ T cells expressing CXCR3 (TNR3+). These receptors came from a human donor in good health. Some clones in this sample may be carry-over from other donors' samples.

V gene TRBV7-8 combines with J gene TRBJ2-1; with no DNA, the TCRdb D assignment of TRBD1 cannot be verified. The CDR3 extends over 16 amino acids. Germline V gives CDR1 SGHVS, CDR2 FQNEAQ. The chain's CDR3 is CASSLSAGEHRGEQFF.

The CDR3 region is CASSLDRPEAFF. J is TRBJ1-1 and V is TRBV7-9. This CDR3 region has 12 residues. The germline CDR1 and CDR2 sequences are SEHNR and FQNEAQ (reference sequence).

CDR3 loop: CASSSGERDDEQFF. The rearrangement uses TRBV7-9 and TRBJ2-1; TCRdb lists TRBD1, though no DNA is available to test this call. CDR3 length: 14 residues. Germline values: CDR1 SEHNR, CDR2 FQNEAQ (reference sequence).

V and J are TRBV5-6 and TRBJ1-1. Germline loops: CDR1 SGHDT, CDR2 YYEEEE. CDR3 length: 13 residues. The CDR3 spells CASSFYRNTEAFF.

The chain recombines TRBV7-9 with TRBJ2-2; with no DNA, the TCRdb D assignment of TRBD1 cannot be verified. Germline CDR1 and CDR2: SEHNR and FQNEAQ (reference sequence). CDR3 length: 14 residues. The CDR3 is CASSSGQATGELFF.

The V gene is TRBV5-5, the J gene TRBJ2-1. The germline gives CDR1 SGHKS, CDR2 YYEKEE (reference sequence). The CDR3 extends over 14 amino acids. CDR3: CASTLGRSYNEQFF.

CDR3 loop: CASSSYRTSGAPNTGELFF. The J gene is TRBJ2-2, the V gene TRBV28; the TCRdb call, TRBD2, lacks DNA for checking. This CDR3 is 19 amino acids long. Germline assignment: CDR1 MDHEN and CDR2 SYDVKM. The full variable domain, in which reference TRBV28 and TRBJ2-2 provide the parts outside the CDR3, is DVKVTQSSRYLVKRTGEKVFLECVQDMDHENMFWYRQDPGLGLRLIYFSYDVKMKEKGDIPEGYSVSREKKERFSLILESASTNQTSMYLCASSSYRTSGAPNTGELFFGEGSRLTVL.

The V call is TRBV11-2, the J call TRBJ2-7; the D call from TCRdb, TRBD1, cannot be confirmed without DNA. This CDR3 spans 14 amino acids. Germline lookup yields CDR1 SGHAT and CDR2 FQNNGV. CDR3 amino acids: CASSLRQGFDEQYF.

J is TRBJ2-5 and V is TRBV5-5; the TRBD1 assignment by TCRdb is unverifiable without DNA. The germline V gene encodes CDR1 SGHKS and CDR2 YYEKEE (reference sequence). The CDR3 runs 14 residues. CDR3 sequence reads: CASSLDRGVETQYF.

The chain recombines TRBV28 with TRBJ2-5; with no DNA, the TCRdb D assignment of TRBD2 cannot be verified. The CDR3 totals 15 residues. Germline assignment: CDR1 MDHEN and CDR2 SYDVKM. CDR3: CASSILAGRGETQYF.

The genes are TRBV18 and TRBJ2-1; without DNA, the TCRdb call of TRBD2 cannot be checked. The length of the CDR3 is 15 residues. Germline V gene data show CDR1 as KGHSH and CDR2 as LQKENI. CDR3 amino acids: CASSPGSGGAYEQFF.

The rearrangement links TRBV29-1 to TRBJ2-1; TCRdb calls TRBD1, which cannot be checked without DNA. The CDR3 extends over 13 amino acids. Germline CDR1 reads SQVTM; CDR2 reads ANQGSEA. The CDR3 is CSVLTGDGNEQFF.

The genes are TRBV10-1 and TRBJ2-3; TCRdb's D call, TRBD1, is unchecked because there is no DNA. The germline V gene has CDR1 WNHNN and CDR2 SYGVQD (reference sequence). The CDR3 spans 13 residues. CDR3 loop: CAIPGGVTDTQYF.

The J gene is TRBJ2-2, the V gene TRBV29-1. This CDR3 is 12 amino acids long. Germline V gene data show CDR1 as SQVTM and CDR2 as ANQGSEA. The CDR3 sequence: CSVLTETGELFF.

The rearrangement links TRBV28 to TRBJ2-1. CDR1 and CDR2 from the germline V gene are MDHEN and SYDVKM. This CDR3 comprises 11 residues. The CDR3 spells CASRHSREQFF.

CDR3 sequence reads: CSVVFYNEQFF. This chain connects TRBV29-1 to TRBJ2-1. Germline-derived CDR1 and CDR2 are SQVTM and ANQGSEA. This CDR3 is built from 11 residues.

This chain links TRBV7-9 with TRBJ2-7; TCRdb's D gene call, TRBD1, goes unchecked for lack of DNA. Germline V lookup: CDR1 SEHNR, CDR2 FQNEAQ (reference sequence). The CDR3 totals 14 residues. CDR3 sequence: CASSTGQRDYEQYF.

The genes are TRBV19 and TRBJ1-5. The CDR3 is made up of 16 amino acids. Germline assignment: CDR1 LNHDA and CDR2 SQIVND (reference sequence). The CDR3 spells CASSIGGRGYNQPQHF.

V usage is TRBV21-1 and J usage is TRBJ2-7; TCRdb designates TRBD1, a call that cannot be tested without DNA. TRBV21-1 is a documented pseudogene. CDR3 length equals 17 residues. The CDR3 loop is CASSKAHRDRVSYEQYF.

The chain carries TRBV9 and TRBJ2-2; absent DNA, TCRdb's TRBD2 call cannot be checked. CDR1 and CDR2 from the germline V gene are SGDLS and YYNGEE. The CDR3 extends over 14 amino acids. This CDR3 reads CASSVASGSGELFF.

V is TRBV13 and J is TRBJ1-1. Germline CDR1 reads PRHDT; CDR2 reads FYEKMQ (reference sequence). This CDR3 has 12 residues. The CDR3 loop reads CASRSGGTEAFF.

V is TRBV15 and J is TRBJ2-7; without DNA, the TCRdb call of TRBD1 cannot be checked. The CDR3 extends over 16 amino acids. Germline V gives CDR1 LNHNV, CDR2 YYDKDF (reference sequence). CDR3 region: CATSRDSTGGVYEQYF.

The CDR3 region is CSASFGASSAETQYF. V gene TRBV20-1 combines with J gene TRBJ2-5; without DNA, the TCRdb call of TRBD2 cannot be checked. The CDR3 is 15 residues long. CDR1 and CDR2 (germline): DFQATT, SNEGSKA (reference sequence).

This rearrangement joins TRBV11-1 to TRBJ1-1; TCRdb indicates TRBD1, and absent DNA this call remains unverified. The CDR3 covers 13 residues. CDR1 SGHAT and CDR2 FQDESV come from the germline V gene (reference sequence). This CDR3 reads CASSLSQGVEAFF.

CDR3 region: CASRTSQSGLKPYEQYF. The V call is TRBV11-2, the J call TRBJ2-7; TCRdb outputs TRBD2, but without DNA this stays unchecked. This CDR3 is 17 amino acids long. Germline assignment: CDR1 SGHAT and CDR2 FQNNGV. Combining the CDR3 with reference TRBV11-2 and TRBJ2-7 gives the whole variable domain EAGVAQSPRYKIIEKRQSVAFWCNPISGHATLYWYQQILGQGPKLLIQFQNNGVVDDSQLPKDRFSAERLKGVDSTLKIQPAKLEDSAVYLCASRTSQSGLKPYEQYFGPGTRLTVT.